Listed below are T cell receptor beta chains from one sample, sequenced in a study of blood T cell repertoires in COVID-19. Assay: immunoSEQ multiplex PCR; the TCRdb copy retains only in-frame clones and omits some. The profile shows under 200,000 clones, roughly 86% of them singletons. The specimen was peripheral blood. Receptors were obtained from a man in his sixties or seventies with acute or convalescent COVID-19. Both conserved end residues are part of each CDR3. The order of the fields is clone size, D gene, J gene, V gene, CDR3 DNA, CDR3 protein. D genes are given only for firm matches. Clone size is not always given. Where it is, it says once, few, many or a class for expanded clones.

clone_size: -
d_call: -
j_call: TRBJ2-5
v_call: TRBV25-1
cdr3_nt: TGTGCCAGCAGTGCAACCTACAGGGCGCAAGAGACCCAGTACTTC
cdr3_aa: CASSATYRAQETQYF

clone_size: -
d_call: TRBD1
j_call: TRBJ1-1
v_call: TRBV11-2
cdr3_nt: TGTGCCAGCAGCTTGGGACAGGGCACTGAAGCTTTCTTT
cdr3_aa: CASSLGQGTEAFF

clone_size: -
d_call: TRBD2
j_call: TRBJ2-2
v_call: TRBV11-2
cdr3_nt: TGTGCCAGCAGGCGACTAGCGGGGGCCACACGAGGAGTGGCCGGGGAGCTGTTTTTT
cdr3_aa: CASRRLAGATRGVAGELFF

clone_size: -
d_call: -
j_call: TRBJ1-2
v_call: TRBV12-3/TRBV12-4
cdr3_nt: TGTGCCAGCAGTCCGGGGGAAAACTATGGCTACACCTTC
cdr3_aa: CASSPGENYGYTF

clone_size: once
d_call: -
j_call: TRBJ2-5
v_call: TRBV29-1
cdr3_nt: TGCAGCGTTGCACTTCAAGAGACCCAGTACTTC
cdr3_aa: CSVALQETQYF

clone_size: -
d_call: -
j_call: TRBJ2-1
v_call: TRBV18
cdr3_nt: TGTGCCAGCTCACCACCGGGGGCCGATGAGCAGTTCTTC
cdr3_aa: CASSPPGADEQFF

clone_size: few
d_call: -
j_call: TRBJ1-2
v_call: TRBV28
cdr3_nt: TGTGCCAGCAGCCAGGTGGACTCCGGTGGCTATGGCTACACCTTC
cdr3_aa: CASSQVDSGGYGYTF

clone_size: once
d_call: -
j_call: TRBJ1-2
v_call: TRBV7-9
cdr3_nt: TGTGCCAGCAGCTTAACTTCCCCAGGCTGGGCGCGTCACTATGGCTACACCTTC
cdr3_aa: CASSLTSPGWARHYGYTF

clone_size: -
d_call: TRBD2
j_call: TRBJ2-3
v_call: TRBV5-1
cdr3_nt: TGCGCCAGCAGCTCAGCGGGAGACGCCACAGATACGCAGTATTTT
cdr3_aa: CASSSAGDATDTQYF

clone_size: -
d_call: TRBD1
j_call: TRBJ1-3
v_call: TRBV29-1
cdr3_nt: TGCAGCGTAACGGACAGGGCTGGGATCTCTGGAAACACCATATATTTT
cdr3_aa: CSVTDRAGISGNTIYF

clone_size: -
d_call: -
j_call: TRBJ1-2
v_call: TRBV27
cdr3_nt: TGTGCCAGCAGTTTATCATTCAGGGGAGGGTACTATGGCTACACCTTC
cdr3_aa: CASSLSFRGGYYGYTF

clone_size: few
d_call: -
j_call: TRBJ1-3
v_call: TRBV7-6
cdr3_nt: TGTGCCAGCAGCCCCGCGGGAGTGACGAGGAGAAACACCATATATTTT
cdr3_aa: CASSPAGVTRRNTIYF

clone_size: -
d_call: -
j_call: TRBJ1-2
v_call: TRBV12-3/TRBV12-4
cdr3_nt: TGTGCCAGCAGTTTGGTCCAGGGCTATGGCTACACCTTC
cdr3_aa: CASSLVQGYGYTF

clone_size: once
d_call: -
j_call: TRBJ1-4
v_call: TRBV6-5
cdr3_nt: TGTGCCAGCCACAGGGAGGGGAATGAAAAACTGTTTTTT
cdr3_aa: CASHREGNEKLFF

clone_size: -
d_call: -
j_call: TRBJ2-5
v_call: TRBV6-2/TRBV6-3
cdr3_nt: TGTGCCAGCAGTTACCGCCTTTTGGGGGGACAAGAGACCCAGTACTTC
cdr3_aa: CASSYRLLGGQETQYF

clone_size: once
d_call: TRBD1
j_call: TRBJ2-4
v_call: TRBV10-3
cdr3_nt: TGTGCCATCAGTGAAACAGGGGGCAAAAACATTCAGTACTTC
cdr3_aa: CAISETGGKNIQYF

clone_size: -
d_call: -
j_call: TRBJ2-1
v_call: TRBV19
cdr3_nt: TGTGCCAGTAGTGTTGAGAGCTCCTACAATGAGCAGTTCTTC
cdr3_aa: CASSVESSYNEQFF

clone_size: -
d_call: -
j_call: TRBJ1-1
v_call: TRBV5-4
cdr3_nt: TGTGCCAGCAGCCCGCGCTGGAACACTGAAGCTTTCTTT
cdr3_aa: CASSPRWNTEAFF

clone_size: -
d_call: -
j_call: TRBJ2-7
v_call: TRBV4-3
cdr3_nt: TGCGCCAGCAGCCAAGCCGCAGGCCCGATCTACGAGCAGTACTTC
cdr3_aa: CASSQAAGPIYEQYF

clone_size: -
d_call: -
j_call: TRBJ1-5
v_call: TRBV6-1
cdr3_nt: TGTGCCAGCAGTGAACAAGGCGGGGAGCCCCAGCATTTT
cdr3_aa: CASSEQGGEPQHF

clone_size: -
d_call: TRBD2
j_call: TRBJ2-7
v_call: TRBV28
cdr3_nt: TGTGCCATCTCGCTTACCGGGGCTAGCGGGGGGTACGAGCAGTACTTC
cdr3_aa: CAISLTGASGGYEQYF

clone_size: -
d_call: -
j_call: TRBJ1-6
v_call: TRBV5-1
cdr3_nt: TGCGCCAGCAGCTTGGGGCAGGGAGGTTCACCCCTCCACTTT
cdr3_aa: CASSLGQGGSPLHF

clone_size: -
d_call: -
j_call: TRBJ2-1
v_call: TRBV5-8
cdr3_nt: TGTGCCAGCAGCCTGCGTCTGGGACAGGCCTGGGAGGGGCAGTTCTTC
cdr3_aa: CASSLRLGQAWEGQFF

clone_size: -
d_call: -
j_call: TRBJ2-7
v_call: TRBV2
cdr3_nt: TGTGCCAGCAGTGAATTGGCGACATCTTGGCAGTACTTC
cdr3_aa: CASSELATSWQYF

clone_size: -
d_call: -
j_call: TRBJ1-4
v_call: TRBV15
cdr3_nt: TGTGCCACCAGCAGAGATCATCCAGGTACGGATGAAAAACTGTTTTTT
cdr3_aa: CATSRDHPGTDEKLFF

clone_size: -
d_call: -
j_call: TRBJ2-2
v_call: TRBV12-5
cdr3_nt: TGTGCTAGTTGGCGCGGGCCTACCGGGGAGCTGTTTTTT
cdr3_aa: CASWRGPTGELFF

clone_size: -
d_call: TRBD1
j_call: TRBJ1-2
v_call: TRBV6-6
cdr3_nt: TGTGCCAGCAGTTACCCGGGACAGGGACGGTATGGCTACACCTTC
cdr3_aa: CASSYPGQGRYGYTF

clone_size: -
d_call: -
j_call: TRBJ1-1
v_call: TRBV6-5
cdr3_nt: TGTGCCAGCAAAGAACAAATGAACACTGAAGCTTTCTTT
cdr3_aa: CASKEQMNTEAFF

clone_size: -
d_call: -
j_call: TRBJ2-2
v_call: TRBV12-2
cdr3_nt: TGTGCAAGTCGCTTAGAGGATCGGACTAGCGGGAATACGAACACCGGGGAGCTGTTTTTT
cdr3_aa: CASRLEDRTSGNTNTGELFF

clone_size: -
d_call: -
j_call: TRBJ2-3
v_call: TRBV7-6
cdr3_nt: TGTGCCAGCACCCTTAGTCGGGGGGCGGGAGATACGCAGTATTTT
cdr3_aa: CASTLSRGAGDTQYF

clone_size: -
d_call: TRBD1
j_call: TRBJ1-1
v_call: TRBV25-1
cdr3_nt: TGTGCCAGCAGTGAAGAGGGAAGGGGGCGGGTGGCTGAAGCTTTCTTT
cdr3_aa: CASSEEGRGRVAEAFF

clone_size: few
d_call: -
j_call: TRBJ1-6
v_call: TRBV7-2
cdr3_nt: TGTGCCAGCAGCCCCTCTGGGGACATATCACCCCTCCACTTT
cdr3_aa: CASSPSGDISPLHF

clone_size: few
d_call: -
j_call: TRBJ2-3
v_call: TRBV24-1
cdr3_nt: TGTGCCACCAGTGCCAATGGGCCACCTAACACAGATACGCAGTATTTT
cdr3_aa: CATSANGPPNTDTQYF

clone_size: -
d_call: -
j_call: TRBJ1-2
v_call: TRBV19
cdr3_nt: TGTGCCAGTAGCCGGAGAGAACGCTATGGCTACACCTTC
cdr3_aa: CASSRRERYGYTF

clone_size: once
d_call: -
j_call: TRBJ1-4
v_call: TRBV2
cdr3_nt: TGTGCCAGCATTGACAGTTTTCGGGGTAATGAAAAACTGTTTTTT
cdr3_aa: CASIDSFRGNEKLFF

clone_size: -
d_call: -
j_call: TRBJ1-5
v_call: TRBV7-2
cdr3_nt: TGTGCCAGCAGCAACAGGCTCGGGAGCAATCAGCCCCAGCATTTT
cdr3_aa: CASSNRLGSNQPQHF

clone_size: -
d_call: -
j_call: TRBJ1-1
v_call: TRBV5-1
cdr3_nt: TGCGCCAGCAGCTTGGGGCGGGGATCAATGAACACTGAAGCTTTCTTT
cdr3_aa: CASSLGRGSMNTEAFF

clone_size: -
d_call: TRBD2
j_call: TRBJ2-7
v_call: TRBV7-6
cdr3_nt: TGTGCCAGCAGCACCCGCGGGGGGGCCTTTTACGAGCAGTACTTC
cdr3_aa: CASSTRGGAFYEQYF

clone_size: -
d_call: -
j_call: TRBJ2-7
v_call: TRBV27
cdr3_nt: TGTGCCAGCAGTTTTTTCCCTACGGCCTACGAGCAGTACTTC
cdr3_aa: CASSFFPTAYEQYF

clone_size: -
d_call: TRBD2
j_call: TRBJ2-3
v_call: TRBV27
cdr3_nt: TGTGCCAGCAGTTTATTGCTAGCGGGAGGGAATACGCAGTATTTT
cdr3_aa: CASSLLLAGGNTQYF

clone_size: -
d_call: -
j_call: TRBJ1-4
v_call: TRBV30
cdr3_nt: TGTGCCTGGAGCGCAGGTACAGAAAAACTGTTTTTT
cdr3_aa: CAWSAGTEKLFF

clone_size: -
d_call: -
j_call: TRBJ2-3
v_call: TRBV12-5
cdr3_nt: TGTGCTAGTGGCCAGGGGAGTATGACCACAGATACGCAGTATTTT
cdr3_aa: CASGQGSMTTDTQYF

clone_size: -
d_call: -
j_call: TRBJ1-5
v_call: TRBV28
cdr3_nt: TGTGCCAGCAGTCCGAGGATGTATAATCAGCCCCAGCATTTT
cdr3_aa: CASSPRMYNQPQHF

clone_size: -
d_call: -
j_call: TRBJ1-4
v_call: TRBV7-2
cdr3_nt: TGTGCCAGCAGCTTCTCGCGAGCCGCCCGGGGTGAAAAACTGTTTTTT
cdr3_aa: CASSFSRAARGEKLFF

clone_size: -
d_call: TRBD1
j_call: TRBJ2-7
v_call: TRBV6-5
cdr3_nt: TGTGCCAGCAGCAGACCCGACAGGGACGAGCAGTACTTC
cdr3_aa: CASSRPDRDEQYF

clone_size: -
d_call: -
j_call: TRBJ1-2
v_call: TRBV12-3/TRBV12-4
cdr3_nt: TGTGCCAGCAGTCTAACAGCTAACTATGGCTACACCTTC
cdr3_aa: CASSLTANYGYTF

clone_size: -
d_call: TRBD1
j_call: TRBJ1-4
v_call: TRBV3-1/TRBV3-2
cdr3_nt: TGTGCCAGCAGCCAAGATGTTGTCAGGGGGATCAGGAATGAAAAACTGTTTTTT
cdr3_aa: CASSQDVVRGIRNEKLFF

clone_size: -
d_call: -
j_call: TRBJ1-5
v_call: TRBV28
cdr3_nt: TGTGCCAGCCGTACCGGACAGAACATGCCCCATCAGCCCCAGCATTTT
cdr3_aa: CASRTGQNMPHQPQHF

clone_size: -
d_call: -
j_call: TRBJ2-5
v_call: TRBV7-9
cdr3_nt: TGTGCCAGCAGCTTAGGTCTTAGCGGAGGCGTGGGGCAAGAGACCCAGTACTTC
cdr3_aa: CASSLGLSGGVGQETQYF

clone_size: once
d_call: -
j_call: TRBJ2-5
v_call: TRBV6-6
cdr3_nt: TGTGCCAGCAGTTACGGGAGTAACGGGGAGACCCAGTACTTC
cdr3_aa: CASSYGSNGETQYF

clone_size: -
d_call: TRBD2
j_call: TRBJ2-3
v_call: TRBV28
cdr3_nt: TGTGCCAGCAGGGGGGGGAGTAGGGATACGCAGTATTTT
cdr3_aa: CASRGGSRDTQYF

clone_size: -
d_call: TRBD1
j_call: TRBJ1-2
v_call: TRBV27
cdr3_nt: TGTGCCAGCAGTCAAAACAGGGGAGGCTATGGCTACACCTTC
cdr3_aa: CASSQNRGGYGYTF

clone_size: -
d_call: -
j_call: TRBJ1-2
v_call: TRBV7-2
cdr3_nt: TGTGCCAGCAGCTTAGAGGACATCTATGGCTACACCTTC
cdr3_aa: CASSLEDIYGYTF

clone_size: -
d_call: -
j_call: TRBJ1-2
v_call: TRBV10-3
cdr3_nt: TGTGCCATCAGTGAGGGACGGGGCTATGGCTACACCTTC
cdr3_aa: CAISEGRGYGYTF

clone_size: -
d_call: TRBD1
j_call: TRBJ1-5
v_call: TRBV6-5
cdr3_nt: TGTGCCAGCAGGGCCGGGACAGGGATCGATCAGCCCCAGCATTTT
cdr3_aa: CASRAGTGIDQPQHF

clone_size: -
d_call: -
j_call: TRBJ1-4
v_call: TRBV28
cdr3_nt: TGTGCCAGCACGGTTCGAATGGATGAAAAACTGTTTTTT
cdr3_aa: CASTVRMDEKLFF

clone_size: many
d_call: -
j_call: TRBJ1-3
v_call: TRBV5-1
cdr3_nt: TGCGCCAGCAGCTTGGATCCCACTCATACCGCTGGAAACACCATATATTTT
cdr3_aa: CASSLDPTHTAGNTIYF